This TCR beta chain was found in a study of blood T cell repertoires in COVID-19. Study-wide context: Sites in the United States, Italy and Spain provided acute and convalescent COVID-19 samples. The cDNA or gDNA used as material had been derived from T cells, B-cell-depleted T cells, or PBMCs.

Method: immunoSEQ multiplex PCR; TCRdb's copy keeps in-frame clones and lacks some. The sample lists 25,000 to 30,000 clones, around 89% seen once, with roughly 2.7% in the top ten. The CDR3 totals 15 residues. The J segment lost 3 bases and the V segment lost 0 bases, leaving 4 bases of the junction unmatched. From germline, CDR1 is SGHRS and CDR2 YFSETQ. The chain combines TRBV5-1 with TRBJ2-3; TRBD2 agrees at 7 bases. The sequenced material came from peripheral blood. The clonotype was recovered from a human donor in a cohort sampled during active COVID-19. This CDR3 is CASSLGSSGTDTQYF. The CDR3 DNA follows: TGCGCCAGCAGCTTGGGTAGTAGCGGGACAGATACGCAGTATTTT.